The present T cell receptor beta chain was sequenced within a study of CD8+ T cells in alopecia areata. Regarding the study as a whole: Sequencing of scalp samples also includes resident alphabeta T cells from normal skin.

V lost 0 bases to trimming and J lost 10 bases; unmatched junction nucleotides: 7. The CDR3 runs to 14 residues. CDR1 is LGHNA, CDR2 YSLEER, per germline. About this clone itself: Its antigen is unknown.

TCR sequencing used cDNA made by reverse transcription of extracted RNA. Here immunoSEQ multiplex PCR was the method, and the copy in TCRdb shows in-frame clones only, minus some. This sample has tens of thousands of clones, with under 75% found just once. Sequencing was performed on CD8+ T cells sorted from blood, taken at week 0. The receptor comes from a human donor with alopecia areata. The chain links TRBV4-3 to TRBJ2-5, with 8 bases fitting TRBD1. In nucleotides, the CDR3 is TGCGCCAGCAGCCAAGACAGGGGGCCAGGAGGCCAGTACTTC. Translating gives CASSQDRGPGGQYF.